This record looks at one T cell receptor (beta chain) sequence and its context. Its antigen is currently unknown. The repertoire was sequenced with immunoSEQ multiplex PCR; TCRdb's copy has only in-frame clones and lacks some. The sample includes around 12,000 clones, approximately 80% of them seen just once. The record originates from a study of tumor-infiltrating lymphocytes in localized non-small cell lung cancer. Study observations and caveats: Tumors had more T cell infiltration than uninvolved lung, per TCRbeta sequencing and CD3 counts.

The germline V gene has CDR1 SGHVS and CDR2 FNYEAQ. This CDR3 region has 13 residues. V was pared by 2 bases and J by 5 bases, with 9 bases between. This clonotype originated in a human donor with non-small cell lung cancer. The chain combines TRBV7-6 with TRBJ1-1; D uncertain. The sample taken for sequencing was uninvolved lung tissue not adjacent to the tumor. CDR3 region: CASSLRRSTEAFF. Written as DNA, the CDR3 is TGTGCCAGCAGCTTAAGAAGGTCTACTGAAGCTTTCTTT.